A selection of T cell receptor beta chains follows, all from one sample in a study of T cell responses to AZD1222 COVID-19 vaccine. Assay: immunoSEQ multiplex PCR; the TCRdb copy retains only in-frame clones and omits some. The sample includes about 85,000 clones, roughly nine tenths seen only once; the top ten take approximately 7%. The sample in question was peripheral blood, obtained on day 0 of AZD1222 vaccination. The origin of the receptors is an adult in good health. The CDR3 runs from the conserved cysteine through the conserved F or W. The D gene is left open where the match is weak.

>TRBD1|TRBV6-5|TRBJ1-6
CASRTSGTGGSPLHF
TGTGCCAGCAGAACCTCCGGGACAGGGGGATCACCCCTCCACTTT
>NA|TRBV19|TRBJ1-5
CASSVEIGNQPQHF
TGTGCCAGTAGTGTGGAAATTGGCAATCAGCCCCAGCATTTT
>NA|TRBV24-1|TRBJ2-2
CATSDLGGTGELFF
TGTGCCACCAGTGATTTGGGGGGGACCGGGGAGCTGTTTTTT
>NA|TRBV19|TRBJ1-5
CASSIEGQQNQPQHF
TGTGCCAGTAGTATCGAAGGACAGCAAAATCAGCCCCAGCATTTT
>TRBD2|TRBV27|TRBJ2-2
CATKRGNTGELFF
TGTGCCACTAAGCGGGGGAACACCGGGGAGCTGTTTTTT
>TRBD1|TRBV28|TRBJ1-1
CASSSPGQGAKTEAFF
TGTGCCAGCAGTTCACCGGGACAGGGGGCAAAGACTGAAGCTTTCTTT
>TRBD1|TRBV5-4|TRBJ1-2
CASRPVGQGGGYTF
TGTGCCAGCAGGCCTGTGGGACAGGGAGGTGGCTACACCTTC
>NA|TRBV28|TRBJ2-7
CASSGALRRGRNYEQYF
TGTGCCAGCAGTGGGGCGCTGAGGAGGGGCCGAAATTACGAGCAGTACTTC
>NA|TRBV5-1|TRBJ1-6
CASSLDLGYNSPLHF
TGCGCCAGCAGCTTGGATCTGGGGTATAATTCACCCCTCCACTTT
>NA|TRBV6-2/TRBV6-3|TRBJ1-1
CASSLTRTEAFF
TGTGCCAGCAGTCTAACCCGTACCGAAGCTTTCTTT